Listed below are T cell receptor beta chains from one sample, sequenced in a study of blood T cell repertoires in COVID-19. TCRdb keeps only in-frame clones here, not all; method: immunoSEQ multiplex PCR. The table has about 210,000 clones, around 87% seen once. Sequencing was done on a sample of PBMCs or T cells enriched from blood (not recorded which). The source of these receptors is a man aged 30 to 45 in a cohort exposed to, infected with or recovered from COVID-19 (not recorded which). CDR3s include the opening cysteine and the closing phenylalanine or tryptophan. The order of the fields is clone size, V gene, D gene, J gene, CDR3 protein, CDR3 DNA. D genes are given only for firm matches. Clone size is not always given. Where it is, it says once, few, many or a class for expanded clones.

clone_size: -; v_call: TRBV6-5; d_call: -; j_call: TRBJ2-2; cdr3_aa: CASSYTGLNTGELFF; cdr3_nt: TGTGCCAGCAGTTACACCGGACTGAACACCGGGGAGCTGTTTTTT
clone_size: -; v_call: TRBV7-8; d_call: -; j_call: TRBJ2-7; cdr3_aa: CASSSPPGSSGKQYF; cdr3_nt: TGTGCCAGCAGCTCACCGCCTGGGAGTAGCGGTAAGCAGTACTTC
clone_size: -; v_call: TRBV2; d_call: TRBD2; j_call: TRBJ2-1; cdr3_aa: CASPGGGATTYNEQFF; cdr3_nt: TGTGCCAGCCCCGGGGGGGGTGCTACGACCTACAATGAGCAGTTCTTC
clone_size: -; v_call: TRBV28; d_call: -; j_call: TRBJ1-1; cdr3_aa: CASSLRQSLNTEAFF; cdr3_nt: TGTGCCAGCAGTTTGCGGCAGTCACTGAACACTGAAGCTTTCTTT
clone_size: -; v_call: TRBV29-1; d_call: TRBD1; j_call: TRBJ1-1; cdr3_aa: CSVRQGGNTEAFF; cdr3_nt: TGCAGCGTTCGACAGGGGGGGAACACTGAAGCTTTCTTT
clone_size: -; v_call: TRBV27; d_call: -; j_call: TRBJ1-6; cdr3_aa: CASSLVSGVNSPLHF; cdr3_nt: TGTGCCAGCAGTTTAGTGTCCGGGGTGAATTCACCCCTCCACTTT
clone_size: -; v_call: TRBV18; d_call: TRBD2; j_call: TRBJ2-7; cdr3_aa: CASSPPARLAGYYEQYF; cdr3_nt: TGTGCCAGCTCACCACCCGCCCGACTAGCGGGCTACTACGAGCAGTACTTC
clone_size: -; v_call: TRBV19; d_call: -; j_call: TRBJ2-5; cdr3_aa: CASSIQGHHQETQYF; cdr3_nt: TGTGCCAGTAGTATACAGGGGCACCACCAAGAGACCCAGTACTTC
clone_size: -; v_call: TRBV7-3; d_call: TRBD2; j_call: TRBJ2-3; cdr3_aa: CASSSWAGGPDTQYF; cdr3_nt: TGTGCCAGCAGCTCCTGGGCGGGAGGGCCGGATACGCAGTATTTT
clone_size: -; v_call: TRBV5-1; d_call: -; j_call: TRBJ2-5; cdr3_aa: CASSLPRSAGSRTTKETQYF; cdr3_nt: TGCGCCAGCAGCTTGCCGCGGTCGGCTGGCTCACGGACAACTAAAGAGACCCAGTACTTC
clone_size: -; v_call: TRBV14; d_call: TRBD2; j_call: TRBJ2-1; cdr3_aa: CATSERGLYNEQFF; cdr3_nt: TGTGCCACCTCGGAGCGGGGGCTTTACAATGAGCAGTTCTTC
clone_size: -; v_call: TRBV30; d_call: -; j_call: TRBJ2-5; cdr3_aa: CAWIERTQYF; cdr3_nt: TGTGCCTGGATCGAGAGGACCCAGTACTTC
clone_size: once; v_call: TRBV7-8; d_call: TRBD1; j_call: TRBJ2-3; cdr3_aa: CASSSYRGRNTDTQYF; cdr3_nt: TGTGCCAGCAGCTCCTACAGGGGGCGCAACACAGATACGCAGTATTTT
clone_size: -; v_call: TRBV25-1; d_call: TRBD1; j_call: TRBJ1-4; cdr3_aa: CASEEDRGFRTNEKLFF; cdr3_nt: TGTGCCAGCGAGGAAGACAGGGGGTTTCGGACTAATGAAAAACTGTTTTTT
clone_size: -; v_call: TRBV7-2; d_call: TRBD1; j_call: TRBJ1-3; cdr3_aa: CASRRDRAGNTIYF; cdr3_nt: TGTGCCAGCAGACGTGACAGGGCGGGAAACACCATATATTTT